This TCR beta chain was captured in a study of T cells expressing NK-cell markers. Turning to the study itself: From sorted CD3+CD56+NKG2C+, CD3+CD56+NKG2C- and CD3+CD56-NKG2C+ T cells came the TCR beta repertoires. Seven HCMV-seropositive donors and one seronegative donor made up the eight sequenced donors.

Comments on this clonotype: The antigen is unknown.

The study, taken as a whole, reports: Leadership of the CD3+CD56-NKG2C+ fraction also belonged to these clonotypes in four donors. Whether expanded NKG2C+ T cell clones recognized HCMV stayed uncertain.

TCRdb reprocessed the 5' RACE reads, keeping one entry per CDR3 protein, no DNA. The sample table sets out roughly 180,000 distinct CDR3 sequences. In germline, CDR1 is GTSNPN, CDR2 SVGIG (reference sequence). The CDR3 consists of 11 residues. This clonotype was obtained from a man aged 18-70 years in good health. The sequencing sample was made of blood T cells: a sorted CD56 or NKG2C T cell subset, CD4+ or CD8+ T cells, or bulk PBMC T cells (not recorded which). This chain uses TRBV30 with TRBJ2-7. CDR3 sequence: CAWSGYYEQYF.